This TCR beta chain was sequenced in a study of T-cell memory formation after mild COVID-19. The wider study: The two donors had largely donor-specific TCR clusters. Points from the study as a whole: CD4+ clones that contracted lay mainly in CM and EM; CD8+ ones lay in EMRA. While clones contracting from day 15 to 85 were balanced between CD4 and CD8, later expanders leaned CD4+.

Of note for this clonotype: What it recognizes is unknown.

TCR alpha and TCR beta cDNA libraries carrying sample barcodes and UMIs came from 5'RACE with constant-segment primers. Each CDR3 protein gets one entry after TCRdb re-called the 5' RACE reads with MiXCR. Here the sample spans just under 550,000 distinct CDR3 sequences, 20% being singletons. Trimming cost V 7 bases and J 0 bases; bases outside gene matches: 6. The CDR3 runs to 14 residues. V gene TRBV12-3 or TRBV12-4 combines with J gene TRBJ2-7, with TRBD2 matching 7 bases. This TCR was sampled from an adult woman who had mild COVID-19 (a few samples of this study predate the infection). Cell type and time point are not known. Sequencing was carried out using PBMCs or a T cell subset sorted from them (not recorded which). The CDR3 loop reads CASTWRESSYEQYF. CDR3 bases: TGTGCCAGCACATGGCGGGAGAGCTCCTACGAGCAGTACTTC.